This T cell receptor beta chain was found in a study of human T cells and chemical hapten exposure. TCRdb used MiXCR to reprocess the RACE reads, holding one entry per CDR3 protein. The sample consists of more than 150,000 distinct CDR3 sequences, around a quarter of them appearing once. Sample time point: patch test 3, about 24 weeks after DPC sensitization. The treatment denotes: therapeutic diphenylcyclopropenone sensitization with weekly scalp DPC. Suited to DPC and affected by alopecia, the donors ranged from 18 to 70 years old. This clonotype came up many times. The ends were cut back, 1 base at V and 2 bases at J, with 7 bases in the middle. The CDR3 is 14 residues long. CDR1 and CDR2 from the germline V gene are SGHTA and FQGNSA.

The chain uses TRBV7-2 and TRBJ2-3; D call uncertain. Sequenced material: whole blood, taken in connection with sensitization to the hapten diphenylcyclopropenone (DPC). The receptor was derived from a woman in her forties with alopecia areata. Some clones in this sample may be carry-over from other donors' samples. DNA for the CDR3: TGTGCCAGCAGCTTAGGACCCGTCACAGATACGCAGTATTTT. Its protein is CASSLGPVTDTQYF.